This T cell receptor (beta chain) is from a study of cytomegalovirus exposure and HLA in healthy donors. The study, taken as a whole, reports: In most subjects, TCR beta sequences reportedly gave accurate predictions of HLA-A and HLA-B alleles.

The CDR3 loop spans 14 amino acids. CDR1 is MGHRA, CDR2 YSYEKL, per germline. V was clipped by 0 bases and J by 7 bases, with 12 bases between them. Note on this clone: The antigen is unknown.

The PCR used 60 Vbeta and 13 Jbeta primers. Only in-frame clones appear in the TCRdb table, and some are missing; sequencing was by immunoSEQ multiplex PCR. The sample carries 60,000 to 70,000 clones, over 70% recorded once. The clonotype originates from a male donor in good health and CMV-seropositive. Source material: PBMCs. The rearrangement joins TRBV4-1 to TRBJ1-1, with a tentative D call TRBD1 (6 bases). The CDR3 nucleotides are TGCGCCAGCAGCCAAGAAGGTGGACAGCTTGAAGCTTTCTTT. It translates to CASSQEGGQLEAFF.